Each of the 10 T cell receptor beta chains below was sequenced from the same sample in a study of spatial heterogeneity in lung cancer (dated by TCRdb to about 2019). The receptor library was made with 5' RACE. Reads for this sample came from a NextSeq 500. Starting from the raw public reads, TCRdb applied fastp trimming at Q25, assembled clones with MiXCR and retained in-frame beta chains. Each CDR3 protein appears once, grouped with its most common genes and DNA. For this sample the table gives more than 20,000 distinct CDR3 sequences, of which 3.5% to 5.5% were detected only once. The top ten clonotypes cover about a third of the sample. The sample's time point label, in plain terms: sample taken at primary tumor resection. Without any cell sorting, TCR sequencing was performed on whole RNA extracted either from tumor and nontumor lung tissue or from cryopreserved PBMC samples. The sample was PBMCs, taken at surgery. All receptors come from a male donor with early-stage non-small cell lung cancer.

This clonotype appeared many times. The gene calls are TRBV7-6 and TRBJ2-5; the D gene is possibly TRBD2 (5 bases). CDR3 length: 13 residues. The V end lost 3 bases, the J end lost 4 bases, and 9 bases lay between the germline ends. From germline, CDR1 is SGHVS and CDR2 FNYEAQ. CDR3 coding DNA: TGTGCCAGCAGCTTGGACTGGGGAGAGACCCAGTACTTC. Protein sequence: CASSLDWGETQYF. Full variable domain (missing parts from reference TRBV7-6 and TRBJ2-5): GAGVSQSPRYKVTKRGQDVALRCDPISGHVSLYWYRQALGQGPEFLTYFNYEAQQDKSGLPNDRFSAERPEGSISTLTIQRTEQRDSAMYRCASSLDWGETQYFGPGTRLLVL.

In its sample, this clonotype was seen many times. The V gene is TRBV5-4, the J gene TRBJ2-7; D is undetermined. Trimming removed 4 bases at V and 2 bases at J, with 16 bases between. The germline CDR1 and CDR2 sequences are SGHNT and YYREEE (reference sequence). The CDR3 sequence is 15 residues long. The CDR3 region is CASSPSATSTYEQYF. The DNA for the CDR3 is TGTGCCAGCAGCCCCTCGGCGACAAGTACCTACGAGCAGTACTTC.

This clonotype came up many times. In nucleotides, the CDR3 is TGTGCCAGCAGGGGGGCGGCCTCTCCTAACTATGGCTACACCTTC. The encoded protein is CASRGAASPNYGYTF. The chain couples TRBV7-2 to TRBJ1-2; D is perhaps TRBD1 (6 bases). Germline V lookup: CDR1 SGHTA, CDR2 FQGNSA. The CDR3 is made up of 15 amino acids. With 6 bases removed from V and 0 bases from J, the gap between germline ends came to 14 bases.

A few counts support this clonotype. The chain joins TRBV7-9 to TRBJ1-4; perhaps TRBD1 as D (5 bases). The CDR3 contains 14 residues. V lost 2 bases and J 8 bases, leaving 12 bases between the germline ends. In germline, CDR1 is SEHNR, CDR2 FQNEAQ (reference sequence). CDR3 in amino acids: CASSLFLGGEKLFF. The DNA of the CDR3 is TGTGCCAGCAGCTTATTTCTCGGGGGGGAAAAACTGTTTTTT.

This clonotype was counted many times. The chain has TRBV4-2 and TRBJ2-7; D gene unclear. The CDR3 loop spans 15 amino acids. V gave up 0 bases and J gave up 2 bases, with 11 bases separating them. The germline V gene has CDR1 LGHNA and CDR2 YNFKEQ. The CDR3 loop is CASSQEPGVPYEQYF. DNA of the CDR3: TGTGCCAGCAGCCAAGAGCCCGGAGTACCCTACGAGCAGTACTTC.

J is TRBJ2-1 and V is TRBV20-1, with D perhaps matching TRBD2 (7 bases). V was cut by 2 bases and J by 4 bases, with 15 bases left in between. The CDR3 totals 15 residues. Germline CDR1 DFQATT, CDR2 SNEGSKA (reference sequence). CDR3 nucleotide sequence: TGCAGTGCTAGAACAGGGAGGGAAACGTACAATGAGCAGTTCTTC. This translates into CSARTGRETYNEQFF.

This clonotype was seen ten or more times. CDR3 nucleotides: TGCAGTGCTAGAGGTCCCACTCTAGCCAAAAACATTCAGTACTTC. It is translated as CSARGPTLAKNIQYF. This chain connects TRBV20-1 to TRBJ2-4; D call uncertain. The germline V gene encodes CDR1 DFQATT and CDR2 SNEGSKA (reference sequence). Trimming pared 1 base from V and 0 bases from J, leaving 10 bases between. The CDR3 extends over 15 amino acids.

This clonotype was seen ten or more times. The V call is TRBV19, the J call TRBJ1-4, with 7 bases that match TRBD1. CDR1 is LNHDA and CDR2 is SQIVND in the germline V gene (reference sequence). V lost 5 bases to trimming and J lost 3 bases; unmatched junction nucleotides: 9. This CDR3 is built from 16 residues. CDR3 nucleotides: TGTGCCAGTAGTGTCCACAGGGGATCAGCTAATGAAAAACTGTTTTTT. Its protein is CASSVHRGSANEKLFF.

This clonotype was seen at least ten times. The chain has TRBV7-2 and TRBJ2-3; 9 nucleotides align to TRBD2. The CDR3 is 17 amino acids. Germline values: CDR1 SGHTA, CDR2 FQGNSA. V gave up 1 base and J gave up 6 bases; unmatched junction bases: 11. CDR3 in DNA: TGTGCCAGCAGCTTAGGGGCGGGAGGGCCTCGGTATGATACGCAGTATTTT. Encoded protein: CASSLGAGGPRYDTQYF.

Many counts were recorded for this clonotype. The chain employs TRBV7-8 and TRBJ2-4; TRBD1 matches 8 bases. CDR3 length: 19 residues. The V gene's germline CDR1 is SGHVS and CDR2 FQNEAQ. V gave up 1 base and J gave up 1 base; unmatched junction bases: 12. Here the CDR3 DNA reads TGTGCCAGCAGCTTAGACCCCCTCAGAAGGACAGGGGCCAAAAACATTCAGTACTTC. Its translation: CASSLDPLRRTGAKNIQYF.